This is a list of T cell receptor beta chains from one sample in a study of T-cell reconstitution after alpha-beta-depleted transplantation in children. TCRdb reprocessed the PCR reads with MiXCR, giving one entry per CDR3 protein. Here the sample spans roughly 500,000 distinct CDR3 sequences, 32% being singletons. The sequenced sample was PBMCs from the stem cell graft donor, obtained from the stem cell graft. The source of these receptors is a human donor who donated a stem cell graft to a child with aplastic anemia. Both conserved end residues are part of each CDR3. Each record gives: V gene, D gene, clone size, J gene, CDR3 protein, CDR3 DNA. D genes are given only for firm matches. Size is stated for part of the rows, as once, few or many counts, or as a class when the clone is expanded.

TRBV24-1	NA	few	TRBJ2-3	CATSAVVRDTQYF	TGTGCCACCAGTGCTGTCGTCAGGGATACGCAGTATTTT
TRBV5-1	NA	many	TRBJ1-1	CASSLNDGAGRNTEAFF	TGCGCCAGCAGCTTAAACGATGGGGCAGGAAGGAACACTGAAGCTTTCTTT
TRBV12-3/TRBV12-4	NA	few	TRBJ2-5	CASSFALGETQYF	TGTGCCAGCAGTTTTGCCCTTGGGGAGACCCAGTACTTC
TRBV6-5	TRBD2	once	TRBJ2-1	CASSYSGLAGSSSYNEQFF	TGTGCCAGCAGTTACTCCGGACTAGCGGGATCGAGCTCCTACAATGAGCAGTTCTTC
TRBV20-1	TRBD1	NA	TRBJ1-3	CSAYDRAGNTIYF	TGCAGTGCATACGACAGGGCTGGAAACACCATATATTTT
TRBV15	NA	NA	TRBJ1-1	CATNSRGDLEAFF	TGTGCCACCAACTCCCGAGGGGATCTTGAAGCTTTCTTT
TRBV7-8	NA	NA	TRBJ2-1	CASSLRGSAEGGNEQFF	TGTGCCAGCAGCTTAAGAGGTAGCGCCGAGGGGGGCAATGAGCAGTTCTTC
TRBV7-2	NA	NA	TRBJ1-1	CASSFWDAEAFF	TGTGCCAGCAGCTTTTGGGATGCTGAAGCTTTCTTT
TRBV5-1	NA	NA	TRBJ2-7	CASSLGRRYEQYF	TGCGCCAGCAGCTTGGGACGGCGCTACGAGCAGTACTTC
TRBV29-1	NA	few	TRBJ1-2	CSVEGPIRSGYTF	TGCAGCGTTGAAGGTCCGATCCGGAGTGGCTACACCTTC
TRBV25-1	NA	NA	TRBJ2-3	CAAGITDTQYF	TGTGCAGCGGGTATCACAGATACGCAGTATTTT
TRBV7-2	TRBD2	NA	TRBJ2-5	CASSQSRGLAGGETQYF	TGTGCCAGCAGCCAAAGCAGGGGGCTAGCGGGAGGAGAGACCCAGTACTTC
TRBV7-8	TRBD1	few	TRBJ2-4	CASSLASGTVLF	TGTGCCAGCAGCTTAGCCTCCGGGACAGTTCTCTTC
TRBV7-9	NA	NA	TRBJ2-3	CASSPGVTDTQYF	TGTGCCAGCAGCCCTGGTGTGACAGATACGCAGTATTTT
TRBV7-2	NA	NA	TRBJ1-2	CASSLVGGEGYTF	TGTGCCAGCAGCTTAGTAGGGGGAGAGGGCTACACCTTC
TRBV24-1	NA	NA	TRBJ2-5	CATVEGEGPMRETQYF	TGTGCCACCGTCGAGGGGGAGGGCCCCATGCGAGAGACCCAGTACTTC
TRBV5-4	TRBD2	NA	TRBJ2-1	CASSSTSGSVPYNEQFF	TGTGCCAGCAGCTCGACTAGCGGATCGGTCCCCTACAATGAGCAGTTCTTC
TRBV12-3/TRBV12-4	NA	NA	TRBJ2-7	CASSPSSGASVEQYF	TGTGCCAGCAGCCCCTCATCCGGGGCGTCTGTGGAGCAGTACTTC
TRBV4-3	TRBD1	NA	TRBJ1-4	CASSQGTGGKRANEKLFF	TGCGCCAGCAGCCAAGGGACAGGGGGAAAGAGGGCTAATGAAAAACTGTTTTTT
TRBV6-1	NA	few	TRBJ2-1	CASLGGPGVGEQFF	TGTGCCAGCCTTGGGGGCCCCGGCGTGGGTGAGCAGTTCTTC
TRBV7-2	NA	few	TRBJ1-5	CASNIDGRGNQPQHF	TGTGCCAGCAACATTGACGGGAGGGGGAATCAGCCCCAGCATTTT
TRBV12-3/TRBV12-4	TRBD2	NA	TRBJ2-7	CALGLAGGPSSYEQYF	TGTGCCCTGGGCCTAGCGGGAGGGCCTAGCTCCTACGAGCAGTACTTC
TRBV24-1	NA	NA	TRBJ1-1	CATRDANTEAFF	TGTGCCACCAGGGATGCGAACACTGAAGCTTTCTTT
TRBV29-1	TRBD1	few	TRBJ2-7	CSVGFRDRGHEQYF	TGCAGCGTTGGGTTCCGGGACAGGGGACACGAGCAGTACTTC
TRBV19	NA	NA	TRBJ2-1	CASRNLGTPEQFF	TGTGCCAGTCGAAACCTCGGGACTCCCGAGCAGTTCTTC
TRBV12-3/TRBV12-4	TRBD2	few	TRBJ2-1	CASARGRAYNEQFF	TGTGCCAGTGCCCGCGGGAGGGCCTACAATGAGCAGTTCTTC
TRBV20-1	NA	NA	TRBJ1-2	CSARPRTKANYGYTF	TGCAGTGCTAGACCCCGGACGAAAGCTAACTATGGCTACACCTTC
TRBV20-1	TRBD2	NA	TRBJ2-1	CSAGSGRAVDEQFF	TGCAGTGCTGGTAGCGGGAGGGCCGTCGATGAGCAGTTCTTC
TRBV27	TRBD1	few	TRBJ2-7	CASRPRQGPREQYF	TGTGCCAGCAGACCACGACAGGGCCCCCGCGAGCAGTACTTC
TRBV7-9	NA	few	TRBJ1-1	CASSPGQRTEAFF	TGTGCCAGCAGCCCCGGACAGCGCACTGAAGCTTTCTTT
TRBV20-1	NA	NA	TRBJ2-3	CSARRGRAGDTQYF	TGCAGTGCCCGAAGGGGGAGGGCCGGGGATACGCAGTATTTT
TRBV5-6	NA	NA	TRBJ1-1	CASSSTIRLNTEAFF	TGTGCCAGCAGCTCTACCATTCGCTTGAACACTGAAGCTTTCTTT
TRBV20-1	NA	NA	TRBJ2-7	CSAGGDLLSSYEQYF	TGCAGTGCGGGTGGGGATTTACTCAGCTCCTACGAGCAGTACTTC
TRBV6-2/TRBV6-3	TRBD2	NA	TRBJ2-3	CASSYVAGPGRTQYF	TGTGCCAGCAGTTACGTAGCGGGCCCGGGTAGGACGCAGTATTTT
TRBV7-9	NA	NA	TRBJ2-1	CASSTSMGEQFF	NA
TRBV28	TRBD1	NA	TRBJ2-7	CASSDRGRRYEQYF	TGTGCCAGCAGCGACAGGGGGCGAAGGTACGAGCAGTACTTC
TRBV4-3	NA	once	TRBJ2-7	CASSYTGGYPRYEQYF	TGCGCCAGCAGCTATACGGGCGGGTACCCCAGGTACGAGCAGTACTTC
TRBV7-9	TRBD2	NA	TRBJ2-1	CASSLAASGSGDEQFF	TGTGCCAGCAGCTTAGCGGCTAGCGGGAGTGGGGATGAGCAGTTCTTC
TRBV20-1	NA	NA	TRBJ2-1	CSASSGWAGDNEQFF	TGCAGTGCTTCGAGCGGGTGGGCTGGGGACAATGAGCAGTTCTTC
TRBV12-3/TRBV12-4	NA	few	TRBJ1-2	CASTNPGVGGYTF	TGTGCCAGCACCAACCCGGGCGTAGGGGGCTACACCTTC
TRBV5-1	TRBD1	few	TRBJ2-1	CASSVGQGGDEQFF	TGCGCCAGCAGCGTGGGACAGGGGGGCGATGAGCAGTTCTTC
TRBV5-1	NA	few	TRBJ2-7	CASSPRQDRTYEQYF	TGCGCCAGCAGTCCGCGACAGGACCGGACCTACGAGCAGTACTTC
TRBV19	NA	NA	TRBJ1-2	CASSMQTNYGYTF	TGTGCCAGTAGTATGCAGACTAACTATGGCTACACCTTC
TRBV12-3/TRBV12-4	TRBD2	many	TRBJ2-3	CASSRLAGTDTQYF	TGTGCCAGCAGTAGACTAGCGGGCACAGATACGCAGTATTTT
TRBV10-3	NA	NA	TRBJ1-2	CAVRAGAEYGYTF	TGTGCCGTAAGGGCAGGGGCAGAGTATGGCTACACCTTC
TRBV12-3/TRBV12-4	NA	NA	TRBJ1-1	CASSKPGTTEAFF	TGTGCCAGCAGTAAACCCGGGACAACAGAAGCTTTCTTT